This T cell receptor (beta chain) comes out of a study of control samples from healthy donors and cancer patients. Sequencing used immunoSEQ multiplex PCR; TCRdb keeps in-frame clones, though not all of them. There are some 74,000 clones in the sample; about 88% occur only once, and approximately 5.1% lies in the top ten. Germline V gene data show CDR1 as SGHRS and CDR2 as YFSETQ. V was trimmed by 2 bases and J by 2 bases, leaving 8 bases between them. This CDR3 contains 15 residues. The sequenced sample consisted of blood. J is TRBJ2-6 and V is TRBV5-1, with D perhaps given as TRBD1 or TRBD2 (5 bases each). The receptor was isolated from a woman between 45 and 60 years old in good health. The CDR3 region is CASSLEGTGANVLTF. Written as DNA, the CDR3 is TGCGCCAGCAGCTTAGAGGGGACTGGGGCCAACGTCCTGACTTTC. Drawing the rest from reference TRBV5-1 and TRBJ2-6, the complete variable domain is KAGVTQTPRYLIKTRGQQVTLSCSPISGHRSVSWYQQTPGQGLQFLFEYFSETQRNKGNFPGRFSGRQFSNSRSEMNVSTLELGDSALYLCASSLEGTGANVLTFGAGSRLTVL.